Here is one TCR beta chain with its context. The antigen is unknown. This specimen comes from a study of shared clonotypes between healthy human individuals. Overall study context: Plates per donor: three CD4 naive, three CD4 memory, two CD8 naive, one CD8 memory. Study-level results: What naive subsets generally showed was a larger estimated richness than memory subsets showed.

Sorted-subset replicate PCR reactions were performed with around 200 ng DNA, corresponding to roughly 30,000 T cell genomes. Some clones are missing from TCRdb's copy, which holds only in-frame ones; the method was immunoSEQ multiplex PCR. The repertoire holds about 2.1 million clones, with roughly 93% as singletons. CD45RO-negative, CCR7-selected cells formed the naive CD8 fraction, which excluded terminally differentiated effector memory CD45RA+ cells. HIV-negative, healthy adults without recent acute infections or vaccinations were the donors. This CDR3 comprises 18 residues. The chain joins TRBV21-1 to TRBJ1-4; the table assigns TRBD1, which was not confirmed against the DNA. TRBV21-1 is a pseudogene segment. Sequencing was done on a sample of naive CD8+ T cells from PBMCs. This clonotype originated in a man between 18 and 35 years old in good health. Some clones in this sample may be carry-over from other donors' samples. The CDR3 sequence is CASSKDGTAGVTNEKLFF. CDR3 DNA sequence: TGTGCCAGCAGCAAAGACGGTACGGCAGGGGTAACTAATGAAAAACTGTTTTTT.